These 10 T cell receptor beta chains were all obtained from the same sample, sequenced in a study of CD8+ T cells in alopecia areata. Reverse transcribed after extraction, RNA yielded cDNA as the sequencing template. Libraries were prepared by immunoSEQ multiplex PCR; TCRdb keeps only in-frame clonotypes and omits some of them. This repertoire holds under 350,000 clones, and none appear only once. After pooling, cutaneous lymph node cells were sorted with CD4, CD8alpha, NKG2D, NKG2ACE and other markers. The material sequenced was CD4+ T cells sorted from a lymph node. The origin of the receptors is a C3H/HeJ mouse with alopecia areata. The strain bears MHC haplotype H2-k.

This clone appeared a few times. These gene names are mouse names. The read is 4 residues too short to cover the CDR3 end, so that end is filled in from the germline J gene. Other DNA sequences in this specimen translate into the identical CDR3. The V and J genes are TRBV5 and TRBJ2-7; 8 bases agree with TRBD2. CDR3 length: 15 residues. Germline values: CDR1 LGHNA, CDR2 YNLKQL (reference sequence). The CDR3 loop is CASSQEGGAPYEQYF. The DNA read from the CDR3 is TGTGCCAGCAGCCAAGAAGGGGGGGCCCCTTAT.

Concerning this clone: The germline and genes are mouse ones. CDR3 residues: CASSFRSNTGQLYF. CDR3 DNA, as far as it was read: TGTGCCAGCAGTTTCAGGTCAAACACCGGG. The chain couples TRBV19 to TRBJ2-2; D is undetermined. The read falls 4 residues short of the CDR3 end, and the missing part is taken from the germline J gene. This CDR3 has 14 residues. Between the trimmed V and J ends, which lost 4 bases and 0 bases, there was a span of 7 bases. Germline loops: CDR1 FNHDT, CDR2 SITEND (reference sequence).

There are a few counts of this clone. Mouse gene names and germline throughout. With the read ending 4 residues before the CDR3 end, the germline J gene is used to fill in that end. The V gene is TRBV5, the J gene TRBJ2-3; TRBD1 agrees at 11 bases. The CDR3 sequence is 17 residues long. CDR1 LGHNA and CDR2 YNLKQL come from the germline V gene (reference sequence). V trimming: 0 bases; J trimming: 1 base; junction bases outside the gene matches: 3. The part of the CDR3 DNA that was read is TGTGCCAGCAGCCAAGACGGACAGGGGGCAGGTGCAGAA. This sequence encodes CASSQDGQGAGAE. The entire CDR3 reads CASSQDGQGAGAETLYF.

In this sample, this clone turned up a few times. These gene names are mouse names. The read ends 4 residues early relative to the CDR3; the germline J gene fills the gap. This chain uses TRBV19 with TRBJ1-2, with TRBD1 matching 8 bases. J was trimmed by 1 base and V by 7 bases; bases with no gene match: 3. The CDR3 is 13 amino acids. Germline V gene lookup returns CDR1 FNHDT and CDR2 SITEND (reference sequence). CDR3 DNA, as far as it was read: TGTGCCAGCCTAGGACAGGGAAACTCC. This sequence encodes CASLGQGNS. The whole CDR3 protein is CASLGQGNSDYTF.

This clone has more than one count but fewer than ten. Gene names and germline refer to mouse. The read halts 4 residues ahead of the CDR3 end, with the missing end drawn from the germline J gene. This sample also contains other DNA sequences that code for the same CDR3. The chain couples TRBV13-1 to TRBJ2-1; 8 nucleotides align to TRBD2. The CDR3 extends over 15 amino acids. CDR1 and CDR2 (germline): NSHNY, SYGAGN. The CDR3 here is CASSEWGGARAEQFF. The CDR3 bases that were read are TGTGCCAGCAGTGAGTGGGGGGGGGCGCGGGCT.

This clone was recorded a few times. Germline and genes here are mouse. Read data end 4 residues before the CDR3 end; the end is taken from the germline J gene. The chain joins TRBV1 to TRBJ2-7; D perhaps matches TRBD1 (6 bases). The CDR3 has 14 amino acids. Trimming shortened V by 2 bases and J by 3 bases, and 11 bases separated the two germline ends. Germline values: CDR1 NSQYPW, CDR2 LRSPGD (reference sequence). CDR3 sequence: CTCSARTALYEQYF. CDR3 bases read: TGCACCTGCAGTGCAAGGACAGCCCTCTAT.

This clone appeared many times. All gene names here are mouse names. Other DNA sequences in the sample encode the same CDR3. This CDR3 is CTCSADWGDAEQFF. The covered CDR3 bases are TGCACCTGCAGTGCAGACTGGGGGGATGCT. The V and J genes are TRBV1 and TRBJ2-1; 8 nucleotides line up with TRBD2. Coverage ceases 4 residues before the CDR3 finishes, and the germline J gene fills in the end. The germline CDR1 and CDR2 sequences are NSQYPW and LRSPGD (reference sequence). V gave up 0 bases and J gave up 5 bases; unmatched junction bases: 0. The CDR3 has 14 amino acids.

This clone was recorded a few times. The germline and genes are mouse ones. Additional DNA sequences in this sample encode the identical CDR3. The CDR3 region is CASGDHRGYAEQFF. The CDR3 bases that were read are TGTGCCAGCGGTGATCACAGGGGGTATGCT. V and J are TRBV13-2 and TRBJ2-1; 8 bases are a match to TRBD1. The CDR3 end is not reached by the read, which stops 4 residues before it; the germline J gene fills it in. This CDR3 contains 14 residues. CDR1 and CDR2 from the germline V gene are NNHNN and SYGAGS (reference sequence). The ends lost 1 base at V and 4 bases at J; junction bases unmatched: 1.

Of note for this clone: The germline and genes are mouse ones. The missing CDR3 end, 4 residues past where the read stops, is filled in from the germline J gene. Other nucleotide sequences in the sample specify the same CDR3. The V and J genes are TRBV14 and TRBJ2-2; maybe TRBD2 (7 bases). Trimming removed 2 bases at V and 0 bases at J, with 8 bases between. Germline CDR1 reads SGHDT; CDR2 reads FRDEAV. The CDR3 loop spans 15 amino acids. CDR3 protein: CASSLGGANTGQLYF. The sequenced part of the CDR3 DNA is TGTGCCAGCAGTTTGGGGGGCGCAAACACCGGG.

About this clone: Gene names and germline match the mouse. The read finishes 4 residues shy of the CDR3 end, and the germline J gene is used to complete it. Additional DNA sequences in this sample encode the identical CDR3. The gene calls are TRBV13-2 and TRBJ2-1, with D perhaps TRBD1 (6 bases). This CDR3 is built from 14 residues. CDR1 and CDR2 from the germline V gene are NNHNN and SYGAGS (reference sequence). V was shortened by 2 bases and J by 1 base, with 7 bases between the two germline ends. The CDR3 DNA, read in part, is TGTGCCAGCGGTGAACAGGGAAACTATGCT. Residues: CASGEQGNYA. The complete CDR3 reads CASGEQGNYAEQFF.